This T cell receptor beta chain was identified during a study of neurological immune-mediated disorders. The unsorted libraries were generated from a total of 2 million PBMCs, which had been stored in RNAlater at -80 C. 5'RACE with 10-nucleotide random UMIs generated the cDNA. MiXCR, run by TCRdb on the 5' RACE reads, gives a single entry per CDR3 protein. Of about 43,000 distinct CDR3 sequences in the sample, roughly an eighth are singletons; the top ten hold about 1.3%. Study-wide findings and caveats: The absence of shared CDR3 amino acid sequences among expanded clones across subjects suggests private repertoires in all groups. In HTLV-1-associated myelopathy, TCR clonal expansion was greatest, whereas multiple sclerosis had the least, falling below healthy controls.

Many counts were recorded for this clonotype. Its antigen is unidentified. The J segment lost 4 bases and the V segment lost 3 bases, leaving 3 bases of the junction unmatched. Germline V gene lookup returns CDR1 SGHRS and CDR2 YFSETQ. The CDR3 contains 15 residues. The chain joins TRBV5-1 to TRBJ2-6; TRBD1 matches at 8 bases. The TCR was taken from a female donor in good health. Material: PBMCs. DNA of the CDR3: TGCGCCAGCAGCTGGACAGGGTCCGGGGCCAACGTCCTGACTTTC. It is translated as CASSWTGSGANVLTF.